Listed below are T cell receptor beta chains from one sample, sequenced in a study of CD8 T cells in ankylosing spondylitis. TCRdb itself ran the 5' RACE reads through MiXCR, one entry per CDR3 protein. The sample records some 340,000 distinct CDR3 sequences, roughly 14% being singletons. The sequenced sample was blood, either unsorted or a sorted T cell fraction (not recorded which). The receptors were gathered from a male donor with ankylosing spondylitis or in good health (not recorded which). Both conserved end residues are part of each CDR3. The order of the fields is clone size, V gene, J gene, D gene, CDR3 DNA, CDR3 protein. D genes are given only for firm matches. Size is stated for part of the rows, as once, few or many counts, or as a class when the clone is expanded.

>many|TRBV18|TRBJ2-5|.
TGTGCCAGCTCACCAGTTCCCCGAGGAGAAGGGGGGTTTGGGACCCAGTACTTC
CASSPVPRGEGGFGTQYF
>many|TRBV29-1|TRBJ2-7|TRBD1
TGCAGCACTCGGGACAGGACCTACGAGCAGTACTTC
CSTRDRTYEQYF
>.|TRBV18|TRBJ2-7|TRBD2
TGTGCCAGCTCACATACTAGCGGGTCCCGGACCTACGAGCAGTACTTC
CASSHTSGSRTYEQYF
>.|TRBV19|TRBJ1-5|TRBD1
TGTGCCAGTAGTCGGGACAGGGGGCGAAATCAGCCCCAGCATTTT
CASSRDRGRNQPQHF
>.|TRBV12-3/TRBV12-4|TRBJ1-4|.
TGTGCCAGCAGTCCGCCGGAGAGGGAAGAAAAACTGTTTTTT
CASSPPEREEKLFF
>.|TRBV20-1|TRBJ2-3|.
TGCAGTGCTAGTACAGGGATAGGGGCAGATACGCAGTATTTT
CSASTGIGADTQYF
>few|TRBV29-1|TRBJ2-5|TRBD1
TGCAGCGTTGTCGACAGGGCTTGGGAGACCCAGTACTTC
CSVVDRAWETQYF
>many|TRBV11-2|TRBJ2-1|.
TGTGCCAGCAGCTTATTAAGGGGTTCCTACAATGAGCAGTTCTTC
CASSLLRGSYNEQFF
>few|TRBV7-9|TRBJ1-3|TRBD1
TGTGCCAGCAGCCGGGGACAGATTTCCTCTGGAAACACCATATATTTT
CASSRGQISSGNTIYF
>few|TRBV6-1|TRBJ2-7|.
TGTGCCAGCTTCGGAACAGAAAGCTCCTACGAGCAGTACTTC
CASFGTESSYEQYF
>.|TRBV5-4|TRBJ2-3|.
TGTGCCAGCAGCTTGTACGGACAGTTGGGTATTACAGATACGCAGTATTTT
CASSLYGQLGITDTQYF
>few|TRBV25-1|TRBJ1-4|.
TGTGCCAGCAGCCCCGCCGGGCGAACTAATGAAAAACTGTTTTTT
CASSPAGRTNEKLFF
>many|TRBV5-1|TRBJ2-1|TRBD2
TGCGCCAGCAGCACTCGGGGGGGGAATGAGCAGTTCTTC
CASSTRGGNEQFF
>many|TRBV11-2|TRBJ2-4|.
TGTGCCAGCAGCTTAGCCTCTATAGGAGTCATTCAGTACTTC
CASSLASIGVIQYF
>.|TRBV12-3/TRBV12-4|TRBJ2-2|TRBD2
TGTGCCAGCAGTTCCCGGTTAGCGGGAGAAACCGGGGAGCTGTTTTTT
CASSSRLAGETGELFF
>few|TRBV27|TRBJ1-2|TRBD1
TGTGCCAGCAGCCGGACAGGGGAGCATGGCTACACCTTC
CASSRTGEHGYTF
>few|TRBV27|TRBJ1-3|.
TGTGCCAGCAGTTCCGGGTTTCTCTCTGGAAACACCATATATTTT
CASSSGFLSGNTIYF
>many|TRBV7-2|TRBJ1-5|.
TGTGCCAGCAGCCTCTCCACCGCAGGTAATCAGCCCCAGCATTTT
CASSLSTAGNQPQHF
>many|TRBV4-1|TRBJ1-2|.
TGCGCCAGCAGCCAAGTGTCGGACTATGGCTACACCTTC
CASSQVSDYGYTF
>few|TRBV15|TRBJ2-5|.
TGTGCCACCAGTTTCGGACCGCAAGAGACCCAGTACTTC
CATSFGPQETQYF
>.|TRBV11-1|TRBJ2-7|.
TGTGCCACCTCCAAAGACACCTACGAGCAGTACTTC
CATSKDTYEQYF
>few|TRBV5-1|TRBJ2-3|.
TGCGCCAGCAGCTTGGTGGGTAGATACCAAGATACGCAGTATTTT
CASSLVGRYQDTQYF
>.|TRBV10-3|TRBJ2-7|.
TGTGCCATAGCGGCGGATTCCTACGAGCAGTACTTC
CAIAADSYEQYF
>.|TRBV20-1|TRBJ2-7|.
TGCAGTGCTAGAGGAAAATACGAGCAGTACTTC
CSARGKYEQYF
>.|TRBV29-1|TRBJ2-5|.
TGCAGCGTTGAGCCCGGGAGAGAGACCCAGTACTTC
CSVEPGRETQYF
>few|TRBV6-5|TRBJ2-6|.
TGTGCCAGCAGTTACAAGGGGATAAGCTCTGGGGCCAACGTCCTGACTTTC
CASSYKGISSGANVLTF
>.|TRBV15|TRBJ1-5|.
TGTGCCACCAGCAGACATAACCAGCCCCAGCATTTT
CATSRHNQPQHF
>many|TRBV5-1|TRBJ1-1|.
TGCGCCAGCACCATCGACAGAAAGAACACTGAAGCTTTCTTT
CASTIDRKNTEAFF
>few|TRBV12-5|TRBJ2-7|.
TGTGCTAGTGGTTCCCCATTGGCCTACGAGCAGTACTTC
CASGSPLAYEQYF
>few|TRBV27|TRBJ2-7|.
TGTGCCAGCAGTCTTTCAACCGGGACCGCCAGCTCCTACGAGCAGTACTTC
CASSLSTGTASSYEQYF
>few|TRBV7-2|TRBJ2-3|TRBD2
TGTGCCAGCAGCCTAGGGACTAGCGGCCTAACAGATACGCAGTATTTT
CASSLGTSGLTDTQYF
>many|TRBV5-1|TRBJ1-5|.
TGCGCCAGCAGCCCCTCAAATCAGCCCCAGCATTTT
CASSPSNQPQHF
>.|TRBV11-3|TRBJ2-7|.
TGTGCCAGCAGCTTTCATTGGACAGTCCCCAGCTCCTACGAGCAGTACTTC
CASSFHWTVPSSYEQYF